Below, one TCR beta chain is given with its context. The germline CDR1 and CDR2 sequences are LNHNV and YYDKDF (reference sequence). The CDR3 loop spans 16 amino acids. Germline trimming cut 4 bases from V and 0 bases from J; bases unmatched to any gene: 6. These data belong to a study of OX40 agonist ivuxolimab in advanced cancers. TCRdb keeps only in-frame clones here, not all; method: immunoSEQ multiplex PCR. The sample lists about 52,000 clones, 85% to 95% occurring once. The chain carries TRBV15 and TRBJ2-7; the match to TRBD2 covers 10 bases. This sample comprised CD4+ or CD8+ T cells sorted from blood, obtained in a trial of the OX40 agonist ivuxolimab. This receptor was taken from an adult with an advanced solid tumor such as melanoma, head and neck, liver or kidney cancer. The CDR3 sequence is CATSKGLADSSYEQYF. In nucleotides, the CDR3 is TGTGCCACCAGCAAAGGACTAGCGGATAGCTCCTACGAGCAGTACTTC.